This record covers a single TCR beta chain. It lacks a known antigen. The data were obtained in a study of GPR56 and killer-like receptors on CD4 memory cells (dated by TCRdb to between 2018 and 2020). Regarding the study in general: According to the study's proposal, human CD4+ memory T-cell differentiation and cytokine production potential are marked by the progressive acquisition of KLRB1, KLRG1, GPR56 and then KLRF1. Healthy blood donors in the study were described as age-matched to the liver disease patients, whose median age was 68 years.

Overall results and qualifications from the work: Diversity and similarity analyses were restricted to the 100 most expanded clones per population rather than full repertoires. Overlap of TCR repertoires was observed especially between the late populations 4 and 5, and partly population 3. Clonal frequency started low in the marker-negative population and rose progressively along the proposed pathway, while TCRbeta diversity decreased accordingly. Clones dominating late populations 4 and 5 were also found in early populations 1 and 2, and this finding was taken by the authors as evidence for linear differentiation.

The CDR3 runs 15 residues from the cysteine to the phenylalanine. The protein alone is recorded here. The CDR1 and CDR2 encoded by the germline V gene are MNHNS and SASEGT. Sequenced on an Illumina HiSeq 2500. Sequencing libraries were built by amplifying the recombined TCRbeta locus with a previously published PCR protocol. The authors processed their data as follows. Any read whose average quality score fell below 30 was discarded, and IMSEQ was used to process the reads that remained. Vbeta gene, Jbeta gene and CDR3 amino acid sequence were used to define clonotypes. The Morisita-Horn index, computed on the top 100 expanded clones, was used to quantify repertoire overlap between populations. Renyi diversity profiles, calculated on the top 100 expanded clones, were used to assess clonal diversity. TCRdb reprocessed the reads into one record per CDR3 protein sequence, lacking DNA. The V and J calls and clone size are TCRdb's, not the authors'. This sample's records show about 1,000 distinct CDR3 sequences. The ten largest clones take up about a quarter of the sample.

Five KLR/GPR56-defined CD4+ populations were enriched by fluorescence-activated cell sorting before TCRbeta sequencing. TCRbeta repertoires of five CD4+ T-cell subsets defined by KLRB1, KLRG1, GPR56 and KLRF1 expression were sequenced to test a linear memory differentiation pathway. TCR-sequenced cells came from peripheral blood of healthy control individuals, reported as five donors in the TCRbeta analysis figure. Heparinized peripheral blood was collected, and every sample was processed within one hour of being retrieved. Blood was diluted 1:2 in PBS, and peripheral blood mononuclear cells were then isolated from the diluted blood at room temperature by Biocoll density gradient centrifugation. Before flow sorting, CD4+ T cells were enriched from freshly isolated PBMCs by magnetic sorting with anti-CD4 MicroBeads. A BD FACSAria II was used to sort CD4+ T cells enriched from PBMCs of healthy donors according to marker expression. Surface staining used anti-KLRB1 clone 191B8, anti-KLRF1 clone 4A4.D10 and anti-KLRG1 clone REA261 antibodies from Miltenyi Biotec.

The sequence is built from TRBV6-1 and TRBJ2-1; TCRdb lists TRBD2, though no DNA is available to test this call. This TCR was recovered from a human donor in good health. The sample comprised memory CD4+ T cells from blood. The CDR3 has the sequence CASSEAIAGGNEQFF.